Listed here are 23 T cell receptor beta chains from one sample, sequenced in a study of beta chain features in type 1 diabetes. The whole isolated RNA underwent reverse transcription, so sequencing captured expressed TCRB transcripts. Clones were read by immunoSEQ multiplex PCR, and TCRdb kept only the in-frame ones, dropping some. Here the sample spans fewer than 300,000 clones, around 9.9% being singletons. The antigens for these receptors are not known. Study-level findings and limits: Among patients with Type 1 diabetes, TCRB CDR3s were moderately but significantly shorter in every one of the four CD4+ subsets.

The sequencing sample was made of naive CD4+ T cells from blood. These receptors originate from a man under 40 with type 1 diabetes.

In this sample, this clone turned up a few times. The J gene is TRBJ2-3, the V gene TRBV11-2; 8 bases are shared with TRBD2. CDR1 is SGHAT, CDR2 FQNNGV, per germline. V trimming: 6 bases; J trimming: 5 bases; junction bases outside the gene matches: 13. This CDR3 is built from 16 residues. CDR3 bases: TGTGCCAGCAGGCCCTTACGGGGGGGCGTGGGAGATACGCAGTATTTT. Protein: CASRPLRGGVGDTQYF.

This clone has just a few counts. This sample includes further DNA sequences coding for the same CDR3. The genes are TRBV7-2 and TRBJ2-1, with TRBD2 matching 9 bases. J was trimmed by 7 bases and V by 3 bases; bases with no gene match: 7. This CDR3 has 15 amino acids. The germline V gene encodes CDR1 SGHTA and CDR2 FQGNSA. Here the CDR3 reads CASSFRGGAGNEQFF. CDR3 nucleotides: TGTGCCAGCAGCTTCCGCGGGGGGGCGGGTAATGAGCAGTTCTTC.

This clone was detected a few times. The chain carries TRBV7-9 and TRBJ2-7, with D possibly TRBD2 on 7 matching bases. Trimming cost V 5 bases and J 4 bases, with 15 bases left between them. Looked up from germline, CDR1 is SEHNR and CDR2 is FQNEAQ (reference sequence). This CDR3 is built from 14 residues. The CDR3 coding sequence is TGTGCCAGCAGCGTGGGGAGGGGGATTTACGAGCAGTACTTC. Its translation: CASSVGRGIYEQYF.

This clone has only a few counts. V gene TRBV7-2 combines with J gene TRBJ2-5, with D tentatively TRBD2 (5 bases). Between the trimmed V and J ends, which lost 3 bases and 5 bases, there was a span of 13 bases. Per the germline V gene, CDR1 is SGHTA and CDR2 is FQGNSA. The CDR3 has 14 residues. The CDR3 region has the DNA TGTGCCAGCAGCTTCCGACGGGGTGGTGAGACCCAGTACTTC. This translates into CASSFRRGGETQYF. Filled out from reference TRBV7-2 and TRBJ2-5, the complete variable domain reads GAGVSQSPSNKVTEKGKDVELRCDPISGHTALYWYRQSLGQGLEFLIYFQGNSAPDKSGLPSDRFSAERTGGSVSTLTIQRTQQEDSAVYLCASSFRRGGETQYFGPGTRLLVL.

This clone was counted only a few times. This sequence joins TRBV2 and TRBJ1-2; the match to TRBD1 covers 8 bases. The V gene's germline CDR1 is SNHLY and CDR2 FYNNEI. The CDR3 is made up of 13 amino acids. After removal of 6 bases from V and 8 bases from J, the junction contained 8 bases not matched to a gene. CDR3 nucleotide sequence: TGTGCCAGCAGCTCCCAGGGGGCGGGAGGCTACACCTTC. This codes for CASSSQGAGGYTF.

This rearrangement joins TRBV13 to TRBJ1-5, with no clear D. This CDR3 spans 12 amino acids. Germline lookup yields CDR1 PRHDT and CDR2 FYEKMQ (reference sequence). Trimming cost V 1 base and J 9 bases, with 7 bases left between them. The CDR3 loop reads CASSLESGPQHF. The CDR3 DNA sequence: TGTGCCAGCAGCTTAGAGTCCGGGCCCCAGCATTTT. The full variable domain, rest sourced from reference TRBV13 and TRBJ1-5, is AAGVIQSPRHLIKEKRETATLKCYPIPRHDTVYWYQQGPGQDPQFLISFYEKMQSDKGSIPDRFSAQQFSDYHSELNMSSLELGDSALYFCASSLESGPQHFGDGTRLSIL.

The chain couples TRBV5-1 to TRBJ1-2; the D gene is possibly TRBD1 (6 bases). The CDR3 consists of 14 residues. V was shortened by 4 bases and J by 0 bases, with 10 bases between the two germline ends. Germline CDR1 and CDR2: SGHRS and YFSETQ. CDR3: CASSSDRPNYGYTF. In DNA form, the CDR3 reads TGCGCCAGCAGCAGCGACAGGCCTAACTATGGCTACACCTTC.

The rearrangement links TRBV7-3 to TRBJ1-6; no firm D call. The CDR3 loop spans 14 amino acids. Germline-derived CDR1 and CDR2 are SGHTA and FQGTGA. V was pared by 6 bases and J by 10 bases, with 16 bases between. The CDR3 DNA reads as TGTGCCAGCAGGAGCTTAGGCGAGGGATCACCCCTCCACTTT. Residues: CASRSLGEGSPLHF.

This chain uses TRBV7-3 with TRBJ2-1; TRBD2 matches at 11 bases. V lost 3 bases and J lost 3; bases outside the gene matches: 1. The CDR3 runs to 15 residues. Germline-derived CDR1 and CDR2 are SGHTA and FQGTGA. The CDR3 spells CASSFSGGGYNEQFF. The CDR3 nucleotides are TGTGCCAGCAGCTTTAGCGGGGGGGGCTACAATGAGCAGTTCTTC.

This clone has only a few counts. This rearrangement joins TRBV7-8 to TRBJ1-2; the D gene is possibly TRBD1 (6 bases). The ends were cut back, 5 bases at V and 6 bases at J, with 13 bases in the middle. The CDR3 extends over 13 amino acids. Germline V gene data show CDR1 as SGHVS and CDR2 as FQNEAQ. The CDR3 DNA reads TGTGCCAGCAGCCTACAGGGTAGCGATGGCTACACCTTC. Amino acids: CASSLQGSDGYTF.

The table lists this clone with a few counts. The chain links TRBV4-3 to TRBJ2-2, with a tentative D call TRBD2 (7 bases). V was shortened by 0 bases and J by 5 bases, with 13 bases between the two germline ends. CDR1 and CDR2 from the germline V gene are LGHNA and YSLEER. The CDR3 has 16 amino acids. The CDR3 reads CASSQERGRGTGELFF. The CDR3 region has the DNA TGCGCCAGCAGCCAAGAACGGGGGCGGGGGACCGGGGAGCTGTTTTTT.

This chain links TRBV25-1 with TRBJ2-3; D is perhaps TRBD1 (5 bases). Trimming cost V 8 bases and J 8 bases, with 17 bases left between them. The CDR3 is 13 residues long. CDR1 and CDR2 from the germline V gene are MGHDK and SYGVNS. The CDR3 bases are TGTGCCAGCCATTTTTCAGGGTCACCTACGCAGTATTTT. As protein: CASHFSGSPTQYF.

This clone was seen more than once but under ten times. CDR3 in amino acids: CASIPGQGGNEQFF. Written as DNA, the CDR3 is TGTGCCAGCATCCCGGGACAGGGAGGCAATGAGCAGTTCTTC. The V and J genes are TRBV9 and TRBJ2-1; TRBD1 matches 9 bases. This CDR3 spans 14 amino acids. Germline V gene lookup returns CDR1 SGDLS and CDR2 YYNGEE. V gave up 6 bases and J gave up 6 bases; unmatched junction bases: 7.

This clone was found a few times. The rearrangement joins TRBV12-5 to TRBJ1-6; maybe TRBD1 (5 bases). The V gene lost 4 bases and the J gene lost 7 bases, with 11 bases spanning the gap. Germline lookup yields CDR1 LGHNT and CDR2 FRNRAP. There are 14 residues in the CDR3. The CDR3 here is CASGSLGGNSPLHF. The CDR3 coding sequence is TGTGCTAGTGGTTCTCTTGGGGGGAATTCACCCCTCCACTTT.

The sample holds a few counts of this clone. This chain uses TRBV4-3 with TRBJ2-7, with TRBD1 matching 7 bases. The germline V gene encodes CDR1 LGHNA and CDR2 YSLEER. The CDR3 covers 14 residues. Unmatched junction bases numbered 6, after V lost 1 base and J lost 6 bases. CDR3 amino acids: CASSQADRASEQYF. The CDR3 DNA follows: TGCGCCAGCAGCCAAGCAGACAGGGCCTCCGAGCAGTACTTC.

The chain uses TRBV11-2 and TRBJ2-7; 10 positions match TRBD1. V shed 1 base, J shed 2 bases, and the junction held 5 bases outside the gene matches. This CDR3 is built from 16 residues. Germline assignment: CDR1 SGHAT and CDR2 FQNNGV. CDR3 sequence (DNA): TGTGCCAGCAGCTTAGTTAGACAGGGGGCCCCCTACGAGCAGTACTTC. It is translated as CASSLVRQGAPYEQYF.

The chain is built from TRBV5-5 and TRBJ2-5; 8 bases are a match to TRBD2. The CDR3 contains 14 residues. From germline, CDR1 is SGHKS and CDR2 YYEKEE (reference sequence). V lost 9 bases, J lost 5 bases, and 12 bases stayed unmatched. Here the CDR3 reads CATTNLAGLETQYF. For the CDR3, the DNA is TGTGCCACCACCAATCTAGCGGGTCTGGAGACCCAGTACTTC.

The chain combines TRBV4-3 with TRBJ1-2, with unresolved D. Trimming left V 0 bases short and J 2 bases short, with 7 bases between. CDR1 LGHNA and CDR2 YSLEER come from the germline V gene. The CDR3 is made up of 14 amino acids. The CDR3 DNA is TGCGCCAGCAGCCAAGATGACGGGAACTATGGCTACACCTTC. Protein product: CASSQDDGNYGYTF.

This clone came up a few times. The chain joins TRBV2 to TRBJ2-7, with 8 positions matching TRBD1. Germline assignment: CDR1 SNHLY and CDR2 FYNNEI. The CDR3 is made up of 13 amino acids. The J segment lost 6 bases and the V segment lost 4 bases, leaving 5 bases of the junction unmatched. The chain's CDR3 is CASSVARGLEQYF. As DNA, the CDR3 is TGTGCCAGCAGTGTGGCCAGGGGGCTCGAGCAGTACTTC.

The chain has TRBV28 and TRBJ1-6; TRBD1 agrees at 7 bases. Germline loops: CDR1 MDHEN, CDR2 SYDVKM. The CDR3 is 15 residues long. After removal of 5 bases from V and 3 bases from J, the junction contained 4 bases not matched to a gene. Here the CDR3 reads CASSPRQGYNSPLHF. Written as DNA, the CDR3 is TGTGCCAGCAGTCCACGACAGGGCTATAATTCACCCCTCCACTTT.

This CDR3 reads CASSVWDRGEQYF. DNA of the CDR3: TGTGCCAGCAGCGTCTGGGACAGAGGCGAGCAGTACTTC. The chain uses TRBV9 and TRBJ2-7; 7 nucleotides align to TRBD1. Germline trimming cut 2 bases from V and 6 bases from J; bases unmatched to any gene: 5. The CDR3 spans 13 residues. Germline loops: CDR1 SGDLS, CDR2 YYNGEE.

There are a few counts of this clone. CDR3 nucleotide sequence: TGTGCCAGCAGTTTTTACGGGGGTGACACAGATACGCAGTATTTT. Translating gives CASSFYGGDTDTQYF. The chain employs TRBV2 and TRBJ2-3, with D possibly TRBD2 on 6 matching bases. The V end lost 5 bases, the J end lost 2 bases, and 14 bases lay between the germline ends. The CDR3 extends over 15 amino acids. Germline CDR1 is SNHLY and CDR2 is FYNNEI.

This clone was seen a few times. The rearrangement links TRBV7-9 to TRBJ1-2; no firm D call. Germline CDR1 SEHNR, CDR2 FQNEAQ (reference sequence). Deletions cut 5 bases from V and 4 bases from J, with 11 bases between. The CDR3 loop spans 13 amino acids. CDR3 bases: TGTGCCAGCAGCCTAGGGAGCGGCTATGGCTACACCTTC. The encoded protein is CASSLGSGYGYTF.